This T cell receptor (beta chain) was observed in a study of OX40 agonist ivuxolimab in advanced cancers. Turning to the study itself: Ivuxolimab is a fully human IgG2 antibody that activates OX40 (CD134). Patients in the trial were receiving intravenous ivuxolimab every 2 weeks, at doses of 0.01 to 10 mg/kg.

Trimming removed 5 bases from V and 6 bases from J; junction bases left unmatched: 3. Germline V gives CDR1 LGHNT, CDR2 FRNRAP. The CDR3 consists of 15 residues. Sequenced by immunoSEQ multiplex PCR; TCRdb stores in-frame clones only, minus some. The sample records approximately 91,000 clones, over 75% being singletons. The receptor was derived from an adult with an advanced solid tumor such as melanoma, head and neck, liver or kidney cancer. The J gene is TRBJ2-1, the V gene TRBV12-5; 14 bases agree with TRBD2. The sequencing here drew on CD4+ or CD8+ T cells sorted from blood, taken in a trial of the OX40 agonist ivuxolimab. Written as DNA, the CDR3 is TGTGCTAGTGGTCCGGGACTAGCGGGGGTCAATGAGCAGTTCTTC. Its translation is CASGPGLAGVNEQFF.